This T cell receptor (beta chain) was observed in a study of blood T cell repertoires in COVID-19 (dated by TCRdb to between 2020 and 2021). Regarding the study in general: Collaborator samples came from the United States, Italy and Spain and covered acute and convalescent phases of COVID-19. The samples were drawn from two sources: the first 160 participants of the ongoing ImmuneRACE study, and about 1,300 subjects contributed by 6 global collaborators. A de-identified subject ID, COVID-19 status, age in years and sex were almost always included in the sample metadata. The prospective study material was composed of cDNA or gDNA derived from T cells, B-cell-depleted T cells, or PBMCs. Where available, HLA class I and class II types were taken from metadata supplied by the sample provider and were not determined by assay-based typing. Deeply sampled blood TCRbeta repertoires from subjects exposed to, actively infected with, or recovered from COVID-19 were included in the dataset. The repertoires were released in a freely available public database intended as a resource for research on the immune response to SARS-CoV-2. Broader findings and caveats from the paper: Clinical and demographic metadata were provided uncurated, with the amount varying by source and participant.

This clone has only a few counts. The specificity of this receptor is unknown. Per-base quality was not reported, and no clone a single base away is much larger than it. TCRbeta CDR3 regions were amplified from genomic DNA by means of the immunoSEQ Assay, a bias-controlled multiplex PCR. Turning to the authors' computational methods: The number of nucleated cells in each sample was estimated by amplification of reference gene primers within the assay. To quantify the absolute abundance of each unique TCRbeta CDR3 rearrangement, sequence reads were collapsed and filtered. For each sample, productive Simpson clonality was calculated as the square root of Simpson's diversity index across productive rearrangements. The clones in this table, taken by TCRdb from immuneACCESS, are in-frame only. Not every clone is retained; where verified, under half of the shortfall comes from an unresolved V gene, and the cause of the rest is unknown. V and J calls and clone size are given by that table; D and trimming were obtained from the DNA. This sample is represented by about 110,000 clones; 85% to 90% of them were singletons. The ten biggest clones cover about 3% of the sample.

Whole blood was collected in K2EDTA tubes by collaborating institutions according to the institutions' own protocols. Collaborator samples were shipped for TCRbeta analysis as frozen whole blood, isolated PBMCs, or DNA extracted from either sample type. V is cut back by 4 bases and J by 10 bases, with 4 bases in the junction unmatched. Its CDR3 holds 12 amino acids, cysteine through phenylalanine. Just the 36-base CDR3 DNA is kept, in frame starting at base 1. CDR1 MGHDK and CDR2 SYGVNS are derived from the germline V gene. The specimen was peripheral blood. The TCR comes from a woman aged 45-59 years with acute or convalescent COVID-19. This chain joins TRBV25-1 to TRBJ1-1; 9 bases in the middle match TRBD1. The nucleotide sequence reads TGTGCCAGCAGTGTGGGACAGGGAAGAGCTTTCTTT. Its product reads: CASSVGQGRAFF.